This T cell receptor beta chain was identified during a study of blood T cell repertoires in COVID-19. Study as a whole: T cells, B-cell-depleted T cells, or PBMCs provided the cDNA or gDNA that served as material.

CDR1 and CDR2 (germline): LGHDT, YNNKEL (reference sequence). The CDR3 is 14 amino acids. V shed 3 bases and J shed 8 bases, with 16 bases lying between them. The participants were between about 18 and 90 years old and came from fewer than 25 US areas. Sequencing was performed with immunoSEQ multiplex PCR; in TCRdb, only in-frame clones are kept and a portion is missing. Of a few hundred thousand clones detected, 88% appear once; the ten largest clones hold under 1.2%. The V gene is TRBV3-1 (or the pseudogene TRBV3-2), the J gene TRBJ1-2; a possible D gene is TRBD1 (5 bases). This TCR was sampled from a woman in her 30s who had been exposed to COVID-19. Material for sequencing was PBMCs or T cells enriched from blood (not recorded which). The CDR3 nucleotides read TGTGCCAGCAGCCAGGGGGACGGCGGGAGAGGCTACACCTTC. Its translation is CASSQGDGGRGYTF.